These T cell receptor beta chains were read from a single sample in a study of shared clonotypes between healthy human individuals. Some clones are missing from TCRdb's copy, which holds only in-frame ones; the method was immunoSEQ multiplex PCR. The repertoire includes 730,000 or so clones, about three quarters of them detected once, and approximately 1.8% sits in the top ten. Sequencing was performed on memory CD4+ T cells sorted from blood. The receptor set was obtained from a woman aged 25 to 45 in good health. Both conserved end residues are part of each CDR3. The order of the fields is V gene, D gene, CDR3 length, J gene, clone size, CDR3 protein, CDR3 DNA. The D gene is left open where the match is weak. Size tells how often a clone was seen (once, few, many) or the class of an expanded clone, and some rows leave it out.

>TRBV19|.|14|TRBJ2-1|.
CASSILASYNEQFF
TGTGCCAGTAGTATTCTAGCCTCCTACAATGAGCAGTTCTTC
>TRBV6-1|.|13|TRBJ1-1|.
CASSAGRATEAFF
TGTGCCAGCAGTGCGGGCAGGGCTACTGAAGCTTTCTTT
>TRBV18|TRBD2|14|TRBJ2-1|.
CASCRAGRQCEQFF
TGTGCCAGCTGTAGGGCCGGGAGGCAGTGTGAGCAGTTCTTC
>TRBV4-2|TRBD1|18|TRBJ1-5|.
CASSQDPARGFANQPQHF
TGTGCCAGCAGCCAAGATCCGGCCAGGGGGTTTGCCAATCAGCCCCAGCATTTT
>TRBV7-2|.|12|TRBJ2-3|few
CASSHGKDTQYF
TGTGCCAGCAGCCACGGGAAGGATACGCAGTATTTT
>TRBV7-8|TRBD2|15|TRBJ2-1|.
CASRSTSGTYNEQFF
TGTGCCAGCAGGTCTACTAGCGGGACTTACAATGAGCAGTTCTTC
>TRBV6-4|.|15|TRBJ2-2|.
CASPPGQLNTGELFF
TGTGCCAGCCCCCCAGGCCAGCTGAACACCGGGGAGCTGTTTTTT
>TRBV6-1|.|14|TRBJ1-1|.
CASREGLSGAEAFF
TGTGCCAGCAGAGAGGGACTGTCCGGCGCTGAAGCTTTCTTT
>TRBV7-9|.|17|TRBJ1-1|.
CASSFDGWGYVRTEAFF
TGTGCCAGCAGCTTCGACGGCTGGGGTTACGTGAGGACTGAAGCTTTCTTT
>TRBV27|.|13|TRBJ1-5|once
CASRRDRNQPQHF
TGTGCCAGCCGTAGGGACCGCAATCAGCCCCAGCATTTT
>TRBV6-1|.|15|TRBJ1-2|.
CASSESKGGLGGYTF
TGTGCCAGCAGTGAAAGCAAAGGGGGGCTGGGTGGCTACACCTTC
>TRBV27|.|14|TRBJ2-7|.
CASSLSNLSGEQYF
TGTGCCAGCAGTCTATCTAACTTATCGGGGGAGCAGTACTTC
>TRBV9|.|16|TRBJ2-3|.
CASSVGGRVSTDTQYF
TGTGCCAGCAGCGTAGGGGGGCGGGTTAGCACAGATACGCAGTATTTT
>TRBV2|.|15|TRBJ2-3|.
CASKGGGTSTDTQYF
TGTGCCAGCAAAGGGGGCGGGACGAGCACAGATACGCAGTATTTT
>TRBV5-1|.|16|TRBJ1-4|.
CASSLVATATNEKLFF
TGCGCCAGCAGCTTGGTGGCAACTGCAACTAATGAAAAACTGTTTTTT
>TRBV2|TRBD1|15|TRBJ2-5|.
CASRPTGGKQETQYF
TGTGCCAGCAGGCCGACAGGGGGAAAACAAGAGACCCAGTACTTC
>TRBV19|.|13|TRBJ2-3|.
CASSTPGTDTQYF
TGTGCCAGTAGTACCCCCGGTACCGATACGCAGTATTTT
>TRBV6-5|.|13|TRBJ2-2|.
CASSYLAHRELFF
TGTGCCAGCAGTTACCTTGCCCACCGGGAGCTGTTTTTT
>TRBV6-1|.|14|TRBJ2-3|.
CASSVVADTDTQYF
TGTGCCAGCAGTGTCGTAGCGGACACAGATACGCAGTATTTT
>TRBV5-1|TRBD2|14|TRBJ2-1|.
CASSFGGGPNEQFF
TGCGCCAGCAGCTTCGGGGGAGGGCCAAATGAGCAGTTCTTC
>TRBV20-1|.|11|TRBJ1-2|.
CSAGGHYGYTF
TGCAGTGCTGGGGGTCACTATGGCTACACCTTC
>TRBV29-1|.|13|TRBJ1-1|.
CSAKTVSVTEAFF
TGCAGCGCTAAGACAGTCAGTGTCACTGAAGCTTTCTTT
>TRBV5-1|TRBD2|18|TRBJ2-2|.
CASSLVTSGRFRTGELFF
TGCGCCAGCAGCTTGGTGACTAGCGGGAGATTTCGGACCGGGGAGCTGTTTTTT
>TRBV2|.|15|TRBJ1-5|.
CASTREGGSNQPQHF
TGTGCCAGCACCCGGGAGGGCGGTAGCAATCAGCCCCAGCATTTT
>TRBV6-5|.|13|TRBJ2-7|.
CASSRRDNYEQYF
TGTGCCAGCAGTCGCCGGGACAACTACGAGCAGTACTTC
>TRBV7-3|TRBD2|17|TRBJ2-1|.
CASSQDFGLPRGDEQFF
TGTGCCAGCAGCCAAGATTTTGGCCTCCCTCGGGGGGATGAGCAGTTCTTC
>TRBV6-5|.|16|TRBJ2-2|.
CASSYRGGENTGELFF
TGTGCCAGCAGTTACCGGGGCGGAGAGAACACCGGGGAGCTGTTTTTT
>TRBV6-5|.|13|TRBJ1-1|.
CASSRAGNTEAFF
TGTGCCAGCAGTAGGGCTGGGAACACTGAAGCTTTCTTT
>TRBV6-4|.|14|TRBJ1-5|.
CASSDSGGGQPQHF
TGTGCCAGCAGTGATTCCGGGGGGGGGCAGCCCCAGCATTTT
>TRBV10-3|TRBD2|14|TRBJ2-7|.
CAISSPAGAYEQYF
TGTGCCATCAGTAGCCCAGCGGGAGCCTACGAGCAGTACTTC
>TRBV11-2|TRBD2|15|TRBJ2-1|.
CASTLAGGAPNEQFF
TGTGCCAGCACACTAGCGGGAGGGGCCCCCAATGAGCAGTTCTTC
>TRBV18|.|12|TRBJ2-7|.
CASSPDGYEQYF
TGTGCCAGCTCACCAGACGGATACGAGCAGTACTTC
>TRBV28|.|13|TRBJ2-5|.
CASSLDWQQTQYF
TGTGCCAGCAGTCTGGACTGGCAACAGACCCAGTACTTC
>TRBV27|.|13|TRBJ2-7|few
CASGARVSYEQYF
TGTGCCAGCGGTGCTCGGGTATCCTACGAGCAGTACTTC
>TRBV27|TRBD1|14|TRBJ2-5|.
CASSRTGGEETQYF
TGTGCCAGTTCCCGGACAGGGGGCGAAGAGACCCAGTACTTC
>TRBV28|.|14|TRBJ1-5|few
CASRPTGDNQPQHF
TGTGCCAGCAGACCCACGGGGGACAATCAGCCCCAGCATTTT
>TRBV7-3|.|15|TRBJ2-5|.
CASSLSLGGRETQYF
TGTGCCAGCAGCCTTTCCCTTGGAGGGAGGGAGACCCAGTACTTC
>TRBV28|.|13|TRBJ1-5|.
CASSWAVNQPQHF
TGTGCCAGCAGTTGGGCAGTCAATCAGCCCCAGCATTTT
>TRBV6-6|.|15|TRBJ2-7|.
CASSYSSGWGYEQYF
TGTGCCAGCAGTTACTCTAGCGGCTGGGGCTACGAGCAGTACTTC
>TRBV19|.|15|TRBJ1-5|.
CASSTQTDSNQPQHF
TGTGCCAGTAGTACCCAGACAGATAGCAATCAGCCCCAGCATTTT